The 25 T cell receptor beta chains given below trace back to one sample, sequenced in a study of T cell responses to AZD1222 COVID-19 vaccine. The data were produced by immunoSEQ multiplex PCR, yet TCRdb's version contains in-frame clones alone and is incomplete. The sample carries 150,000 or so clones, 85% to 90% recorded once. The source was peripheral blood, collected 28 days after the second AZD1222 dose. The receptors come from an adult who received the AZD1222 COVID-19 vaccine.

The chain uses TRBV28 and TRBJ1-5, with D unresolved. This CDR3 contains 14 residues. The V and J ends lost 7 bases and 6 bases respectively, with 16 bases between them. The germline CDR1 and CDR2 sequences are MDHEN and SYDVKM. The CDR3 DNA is TGTGCCAGCAATCCCCCGGACCGGCCTCAGCCCCAGCATTTT. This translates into CASNPPDRPQPQHF.

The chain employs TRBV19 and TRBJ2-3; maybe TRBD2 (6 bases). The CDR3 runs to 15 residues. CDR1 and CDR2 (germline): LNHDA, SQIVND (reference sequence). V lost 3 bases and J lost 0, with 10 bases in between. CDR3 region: CASSMWRESTDTQYF. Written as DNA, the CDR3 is TGTGCCAGTAGTATGTGGCGGGAAAGCACAGATACGCAGTATTTT.

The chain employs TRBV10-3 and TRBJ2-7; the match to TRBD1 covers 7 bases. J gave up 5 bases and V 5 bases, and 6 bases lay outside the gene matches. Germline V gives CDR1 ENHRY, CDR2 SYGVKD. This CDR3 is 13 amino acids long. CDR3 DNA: TGTGCCATCAGTATAACAGGGGTACACGAGCAGTACTTC. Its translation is CAISITGVHEQYF.

The CDR3 DNA reads TGTGCCAGCAGGGCTCCGACAGGGGGACTTGGAGAGCAGTTCTTC. Residues: CASRAPTGGLGEQFF. This sequence joins TRBV28 and TRBJ2-1; 9 nucleotides line up with TRBD1. The CDR3 runs 15 residues. V lost 6 bases and J lost 10; bases outside the gene matches: 13. CDR1 is MDHEN, CDR2 SYDVKM, per germline.

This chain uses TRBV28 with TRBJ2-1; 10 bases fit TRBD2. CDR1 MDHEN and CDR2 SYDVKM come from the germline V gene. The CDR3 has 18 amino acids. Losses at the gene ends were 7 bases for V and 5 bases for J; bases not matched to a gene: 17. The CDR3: CASIEREGRSVANNEQFF. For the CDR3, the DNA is TGTGCCAGCATCGAGCGGGAGGGCCGTTCCGTCGCGAACAATGAGCAGTTCTTC.

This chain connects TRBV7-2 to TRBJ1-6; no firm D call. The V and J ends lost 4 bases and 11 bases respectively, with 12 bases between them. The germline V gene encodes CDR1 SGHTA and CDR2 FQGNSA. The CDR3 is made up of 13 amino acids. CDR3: CASSSGYHPPLHF. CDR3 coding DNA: TGTGCCAGCAGCTCGGGGTATCACCCACCCCTCCACTTT.

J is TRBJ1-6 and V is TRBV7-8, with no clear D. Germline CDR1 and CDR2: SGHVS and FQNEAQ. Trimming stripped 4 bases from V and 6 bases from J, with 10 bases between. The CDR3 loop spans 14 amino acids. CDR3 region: CASSSTRSNSPLHF. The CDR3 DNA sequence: TGTGCCAGCAGCTCTACTAGGAGTAATTCACCCCTCCACTTT.

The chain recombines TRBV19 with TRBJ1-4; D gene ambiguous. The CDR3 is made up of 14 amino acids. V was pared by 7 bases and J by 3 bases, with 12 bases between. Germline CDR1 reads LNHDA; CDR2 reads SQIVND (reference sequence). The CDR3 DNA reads TGTGCCAGTACCCTCGGACGAGCTAATGAAAAACTGTTTTTT. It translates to CASTLGRANEKLFF.

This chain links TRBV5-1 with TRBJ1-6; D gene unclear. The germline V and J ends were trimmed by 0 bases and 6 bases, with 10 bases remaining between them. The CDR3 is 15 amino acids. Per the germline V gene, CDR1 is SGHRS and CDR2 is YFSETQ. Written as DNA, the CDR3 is TGCGCCAGCAGCTTGGTTGGCACGCCTAATTCACCCCTCCACTTT. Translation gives CASSLVGTPNSPLHF.

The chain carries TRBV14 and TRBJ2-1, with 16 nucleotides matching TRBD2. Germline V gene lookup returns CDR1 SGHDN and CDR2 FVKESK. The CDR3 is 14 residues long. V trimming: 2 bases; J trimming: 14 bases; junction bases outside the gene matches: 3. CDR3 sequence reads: CASSQLGTSGREFF. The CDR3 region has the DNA TGTGCCAGCAGCCAACTTGGGACTAGCGGGAGGGAGTTCTTC.

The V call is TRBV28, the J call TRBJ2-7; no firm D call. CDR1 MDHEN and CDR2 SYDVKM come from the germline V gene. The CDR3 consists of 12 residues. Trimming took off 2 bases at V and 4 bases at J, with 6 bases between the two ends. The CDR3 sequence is CASSLALYEQYF. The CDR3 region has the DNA TGTGCCAGCAGTTTAGCCCTGTACGAGCAGTACTTC.

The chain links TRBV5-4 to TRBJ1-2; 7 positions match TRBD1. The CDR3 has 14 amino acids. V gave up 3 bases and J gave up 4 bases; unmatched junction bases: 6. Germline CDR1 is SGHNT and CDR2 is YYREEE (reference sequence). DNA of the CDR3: TGTGCCAGCAGCTCGCCGGGACAGATCTATGGCTACACCTTC. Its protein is CASSSPGQIYGYTF. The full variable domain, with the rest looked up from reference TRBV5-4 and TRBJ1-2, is ETGVTQSPTHLIKTRGQQVTLRCSSQSGHNTVSWYQQALGQGPQFIFQYYREEENGRGNFPPRFSGLQFPNYSSELNVNALELDDSALYLCASSSPGQIYGYTFGSGTRLTVV.

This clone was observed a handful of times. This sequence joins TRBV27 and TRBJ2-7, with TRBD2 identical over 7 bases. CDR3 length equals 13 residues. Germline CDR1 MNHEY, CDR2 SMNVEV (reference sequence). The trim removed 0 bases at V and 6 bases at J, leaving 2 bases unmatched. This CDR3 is CASSLSQRGEQYF. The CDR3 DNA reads TGTGCCAGCAGTTTATCACAGCGGGGCGAGCAGTACTTC.

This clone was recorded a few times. CDR3 bases: TGTGCCTGGAGCGCGACTAGCGGGAGGAAAAACATTCAGTACTTC. It codes for CAWSATSGRKNIQYF. This rearrangement joins TRBV30 to TRBJ2-4; 13 bases fit TRBD2. Germline loops: CDR1 GTSNPN, CDR2 SVGIG (reference sequence). The CDR3 is 15 residues long. With V trimmed by 3 bases and J by 4 bases, 3 bases remained unmatched.

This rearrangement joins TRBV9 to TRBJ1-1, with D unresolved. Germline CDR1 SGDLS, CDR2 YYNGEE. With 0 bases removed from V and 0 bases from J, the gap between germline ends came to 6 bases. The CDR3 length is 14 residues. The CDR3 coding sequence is TGTGCCAGCAGCGTAGCTCAGATGAACACTGAAGCTTTCTTT. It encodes CASSVAQMNTEAFF.

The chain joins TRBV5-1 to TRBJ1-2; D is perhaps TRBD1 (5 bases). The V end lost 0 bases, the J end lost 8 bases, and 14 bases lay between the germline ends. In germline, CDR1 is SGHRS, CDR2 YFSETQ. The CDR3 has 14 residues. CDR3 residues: CASSLEAGRRGYTF. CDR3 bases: TGCGCCAGCAGCTTGGAAGCGGGGCGCCGGGGCTACACCTTC.

The CDR3 is CASSQKGDGRPETQYF. The CDR3 DNA is TGTGCCAGCAGCCAAAAGGGGGACGGTCGGCCAGAGACCCAGTACTTC. The chain joins TRBV3-1 (or the pseudogene TRBV3-2) to TRBJ2-5; D is possibly TRBD1 (6 bases). CDR1 LGHDT and CDR2 YNNKEL come from the germline V gene (reference sequence). V lost 2 bases, J lost 4 bases, and 17 bases lay in between. CDR3 length: 16 amino acids.

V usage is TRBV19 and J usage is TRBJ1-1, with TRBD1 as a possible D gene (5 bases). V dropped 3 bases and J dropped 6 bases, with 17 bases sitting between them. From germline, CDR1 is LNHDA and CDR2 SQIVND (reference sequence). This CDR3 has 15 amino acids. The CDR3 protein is CASSIDWGRLPEAFF. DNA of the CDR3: TGTGCCAGTAGTATTGATTGGGGGAGGTTGCCTGAAGCTTTCTTT.

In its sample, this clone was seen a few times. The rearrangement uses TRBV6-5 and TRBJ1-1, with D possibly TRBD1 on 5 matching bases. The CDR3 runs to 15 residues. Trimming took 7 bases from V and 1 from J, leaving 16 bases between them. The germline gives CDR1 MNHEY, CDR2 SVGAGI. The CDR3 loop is CASTLGRGKNTEAFF. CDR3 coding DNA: TGTGCCAGCACTCTGGGGCGGGGAAAGAACACTGAAGCTTTCTTT.

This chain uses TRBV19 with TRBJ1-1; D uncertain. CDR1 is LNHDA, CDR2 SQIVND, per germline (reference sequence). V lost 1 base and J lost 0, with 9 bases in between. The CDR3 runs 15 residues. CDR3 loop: CASSIGAEMNTEAFF. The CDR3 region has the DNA TGTGCCAGTAGTATAGGGGCAGAGATGAACACTGAAGCTTTCTTT.

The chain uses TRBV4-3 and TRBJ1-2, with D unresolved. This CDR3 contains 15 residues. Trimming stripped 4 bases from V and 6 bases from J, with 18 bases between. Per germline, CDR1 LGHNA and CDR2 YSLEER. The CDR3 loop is CASSPWPGGPHGYTF. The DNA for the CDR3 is TGCGCCAGCAGCCCGTGGCCGGGAGGGCCCCATGGCTACACCTTC.

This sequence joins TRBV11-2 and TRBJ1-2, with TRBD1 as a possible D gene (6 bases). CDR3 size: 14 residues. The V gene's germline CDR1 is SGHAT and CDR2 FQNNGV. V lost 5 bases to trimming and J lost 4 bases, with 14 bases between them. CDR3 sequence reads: CASSRSTGSYGYTF. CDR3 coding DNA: TGTGCCAGCAGCCGTAGTACAGGGTCCTATGGCTACACCTTC.

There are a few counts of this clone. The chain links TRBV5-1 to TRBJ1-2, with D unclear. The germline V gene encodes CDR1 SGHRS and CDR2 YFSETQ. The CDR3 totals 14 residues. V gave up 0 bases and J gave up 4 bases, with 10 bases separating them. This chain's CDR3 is CASSLEGLGYGYTF. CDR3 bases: TGCGCCAGCAGCTTGGAGGGCTTGGGCTATGGCTACACCTTC.

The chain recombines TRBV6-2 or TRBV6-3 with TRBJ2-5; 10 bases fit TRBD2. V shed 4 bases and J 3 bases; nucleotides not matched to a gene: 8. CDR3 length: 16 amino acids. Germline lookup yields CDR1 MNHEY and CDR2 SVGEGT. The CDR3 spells CASSSSGRAGEETQYF. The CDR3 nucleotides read TGTGCCAGCAGTTCCAGCGGGAGGGCCGGTGAAGAGACCCAGTACTTC.

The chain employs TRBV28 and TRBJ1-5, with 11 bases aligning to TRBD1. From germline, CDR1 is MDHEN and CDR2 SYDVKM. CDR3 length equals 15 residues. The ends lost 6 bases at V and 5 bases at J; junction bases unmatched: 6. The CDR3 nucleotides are TGTGCCAGCAGCTCCGGACAGGGGGCCTATCAGCCCCAGCATTTT. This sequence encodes CASSSGQGAYQPQHF.